This T cell receptor beta chain was identified during a study of blood T cell repertoires in COVID-19. Study summary: Acute and convalescent COVID-19 samples came from the United States, Italy and Spain. In each case, the material was cDNA or gDNA derived from T cells, B-cell-depleted T cells, or PBMCs.

Original data processing: The assay estimated nucleated cells by amplifying reference gene primers. TCRdb keeps only in-frame clones here, not all; method: immunoSEQ multiplex PCR. For V, J and clone size, that table is used; D and trimming come from the DNA. The table shows more than 150,000 clones, with around 85% occurring only once. Germline V CDR1 and CDR2: SGHAT, FQNNGV. J gave up 4 bases and V 8 bases, and 5 bases lay outside the gene matches. This CDR3 region has 13 residues. The receptor was derived from a woman older than 75 with acute or convalescent COVID-19. The chain recombines TRBV11-2 with TRBJ1-5, with 7 bases lining up with TRBD1. Sequenced sample: peripheral blood. Here the CDR3 DNA reads TGTGCCAGCGGAGGGGGCCCTAATCAGCCCCAGCATTTT. Its translation is CASGGGPNQPQHF.